The 24 T cell receptor beta chains presented below share a single source sample, sequenced in a study of blood T cell repertoires in COVID-19 (dated by TCRdb to between 2020 and 2021). Library preparation was by the immunoSEQ multiplex PCR assay. Held by TCRdb, this immuneACCESS table contains in-frame sequences only and omits some clones. Under half of the omission traces to an unresolved V gene where checked; the cause of the rest is unknown. The sample includes fewer than 50,000 clones, with 70% to 85% observed a single time. Under 35% of the sample belongs to the ten largest clones. The sample comprised peripheral blood. The origin of the receptors is a woman older than 75 with acute or convalescent COVID-19.

The J gene is TRBJ1-5, the V gene TRBV12-3 or TRBV12-4, with D perhaps TRBD1 (6 bases). The CDR3 contains 13 residues. V was trimmed by 6 bases and J by 5 bases, leaving 11 bases between them. The DNA of the CDR3 is TGTGCCAGCAGCTCCCGGACAGATCAGCCCCAGCATTTT. Residues: CASSSRTDQPQHF.

The chain uses TRBV6-1 and TRBJ2-5, with 10 bases lining up with TRBD1. This CDR3 has 20 amino acids. From germline, CDR1 is MNHNS and CDR2 SASEGT. Germline trimming cut 1 base from V and 0 bases from J; bases unmatched to any gene: 14. The CDR3 sequence is CASSEVGVAGQGLNQETQYF. The CDR3 coding sequence is TGTGCCAGCAGTGAAGTTGGCGTGGCGGGACAGGGGCTGAACCAAGAGACCCAGTACTTC.

The chain links TRBV5-1 to TRBJ2-1, with 11 bases that match TRBD2. The germline V gene has CDR1 SGHRS and CDR2 YFSETQ. With 4 bases clipped from V and 7 bases from J, the junction kept 13 bases outside the gene matches. The CDR3 has 17 amino acids. CDR3 in amino acids: CASSTNTGTSGRNEQFF. The CDR3 DNA reads TGCGCCAGCAGCACAAACACCGGGACTAGCGGTAGGAATGAGCAGTTCTTC.

The chain links TRBV1 to TRBJ2-7; the listed D gene, TRBD2, was not tested against the DNA. TRBV1 is a listed pseudogene. The CDR3 has 16 amino acids. Here the CDR3 reads CTSSQEDGRGAYEQYF. CDR3 nucleotide sequence: TGCACCAGCAGCCAAGAAGACGGGAGGGGGGCCTACGAGCAGTACTTC.

The V gene is TRBV19, the J gene TRBJ2-5, with 9 positions matching TRBD1. Germline V gene sequence: CDR1 LNHDA, CDR2 SQIVND (reference sequence). The CDR3 is 15 residues long. Trimming took 0 bases from V and 7 from J; bases not matched to a gene: 6. The DNA for the CDR3 is TGTGCCAGTAGTATAGAGGGGACAGGGATAGCGACCCAGTACTTC. This sequence encodes CASSIEGTGIATQYF.

This clone was counted a few times. V is TRBV19 and J is TRBJ2-7; 12 nucleotides line up with TRBD2. Trimming removed 1 base from V and 3 bases from J; junction bases left unmatched: 7. Germline assignment: CDR1 LNHDA and CDR2 SQIVND (reference sequence). CDR3 length equals 17 residues. As DNA, the CDR3 is TGTGCCAGTAGTATAGGCTGGACTAGCGGGGCATACTACGAGCAGTACTTC. This gives the protein CASSIGWTSGAYYEQYF.

This clone was detected a few times. This chain uses TRBV4-1 with TRBJ1-6; D call uncertain. The CDR3 extends over 13 amino acids. Germline lookup yields CDR1 MGHRA and CDR2 YSYEKL. V lost 0 bases and J lost 13, with 10 bases in between. The CDR3 coding sequence is TGCGCCAGCAGCCAAGAACCTACGCCCCCCCTCCACTTT. It codes for CASSQEPTPPLHF.

This clone was observed once. The chain links TRBV29-1 to TRBJ2-7, with D possibly TRBD1 on 7 matching bases. Germline CDR1 reads SQVTM; CDR2 reads ANQGSEA. The length of the CDR3 is 14 residues. V was trimmed by 6 bases and J by 6 bases, leaving 21 bases between them. The CDR3 DNA reads TGCAGCGTCCCAGGGGGGCCAGGGTACAGCGAGCAGTACTTC. Its translation: CSVPGGPGYSEQYF.

This clone showed up just once. This chain links TRBV7-7 with TRBJ1-4, with a possible D match to TRBD1 (6 bases). The CDR3 sequence is 15 residues long. Trimming cost V 5 bases and J 2 bases, with 12 bases left between them. Germline values: CDR1 SSHAT, CDR2 FNYEAQ (reference sequence). CDR3 in amino acids: CASSPGRGTNEKLFF. The CDR3 bases are TGTGCCAGCAGCCCGGGGAGGGGGACTAATGAAAAACTGTTTTTT. Filled out from reference TRBV7-7 and TRBJ1-4, the complete variable domain reads GAGVSQSPRYKVTKRGQDVTLRCDPISSHATLYWYQQALGQGPEFLTYFNYEAQPDKSGLPSDRFSAERPEGSISTLTIQRTEQRDSAMYRCASSPGRGTNEKLFFGSGTQLSVL.

In this sample, this clone turned up once. V and J are TRBV5-6 and TRBJ2-3; 9 positions agree with TRBD2. Trimming at V came to 3 bases and at J to 4 bases, leaving 9 bases not matched to a gene. The CDR3 length is 16 residues. Per germline, CDR1 SGHDT and CDR2 YYEEEE. CDR3 bases: TGTGCCAGCAGCTACCTAATAGCGGGAGTGGCAGATACGCAGTATTTT. This sequence encodes CASSYLIAGVADTQYF. The full variable domain, its missing parts supplied by reference TRBV5-6 and TRBJ2-3, is DAGVTQSPTHLIKTRGQQVTLRCSPKSGHDTVSWYQQALGQGPQFIFQYYEEEERQRGNFPDRFSGHQFPNYSSELNVNALLLGDSALYLCASSYLIAGVADTQYFGPGTRLTVL.

The chain couples TRBV19 to TRBJ1-5; no clear D gene. The CDR3 consists of 14 residues. Germline CDR1 and CDR2: LNHDA and SQIVND (reference sequence). V was shortened by 2 bases and J by 4 bases, with 9 bases between the two germline ends. The chain's CDR3 is CASSIMAVNQPQHF. The CDR3 nucleotides are TGTGCCAGTAGTATAATGGCAGTTAATCAGCCCCAGCATTTT.

The chain joins TRBV4-1 to TRBJ2-7; tentatively, D is TRBD1 (6 bases). The CDR3 totals 14 residues. Germline V lookup: CDR1 MGHRA, CDR2 YSYEKL. The ends were cut back, 2 bases at V and 6 bases at J, with 14 bases in the middle. The CDR3 sequence: CASSQTFTGPEQYF. The CDR3 DNA reads TGCGCCAGCAGCCAAACTTTCACAGGGCCCGAGCAGTACTTC.

In its sample, this clone was seen once. The rearrangement links TRBV4-1 to TRBJ2-4, with no clear D. Germline CDR1 MGHRA, CDR2 YSYEKL. The V end lost 3 bases, the J end lost 3 bases, and 15 bases lay between the germline ends. The CDR3 loop spans 16 amino acids. The CDR3 nucleotides read TGCGCCAGCAGCCAGCCCCTCGGCGGAAACAAAAACATTCAGTACTTC. This codes for CASSQPLGGNKNIQYF.

J is TRBJ1-2 and V is TRBV10-3; possibly TRBD1 for D (5 bases). Deletions cut 6 bases from V and 0 bases from J, with 11 bases between. The CDR3 contains 14 residues. From germline, CDR1 is ENHRY and CDR2 SYGVKD. The CDR3 loop is CAISDQGSNYGYTF. For the CDR3, the DNA is TGTGCCATCAGCGACCAGGGTTCTAACTATGGCTACACCTTC.

Remarks on this clone: The same CDR3 arises from other DNA sequences in this sample as well. The rearrangement links TRBV9 to TRBJ2-1, with 10 bases that match TRBD2. J gave up 6 bases and V 4 bases, and 4 bases lay outside the gene matches. The CDR3 sequence is 14 residues long. Germline V gene data show CDR1 as SGDLS and CDR2 as YYNGEE. CDR3 in DNA: TGTGCCAGCAGCACCAGCGGGAGGGCCAATGAGCAGTTCTTC. It yields the protein CASSTSGRANEQFF.

The chain is built from TRBV7-2 and TRBJ2-4; 8 bases are shared with TRBD2. CDR3 size: 17 residues. V lost 1 base to trimming and J lost 3 bases; unmatched junction nucleotides: 8. CDR1 is SGHTA, CDR2 FQGNSA, per germline. CDR3 DNA: TGTGCCAGCAGCTTAGGTCCCGGGAGGGTAGGCAAAAACATTCAGTACTTC. It yields the protein CASSLGPGRVGKNIQYF.

This chain links TRBV5-1 with TRBJ1-6, with 8 bases fitting TRBD1. CDR1 is SGHRS and CDR2 is YFSETQ in the germline V gene. The CDR3 contains 15 residues. V dropped 4 bases and J dropped 5; count of bases not matched to a gene: 5. CDR3 DNA sequence: TGCGCCAGCAGCCCGGGACAGGACCATAATTCACCCCTCCACTTT. This codes for CASSPGQDHNSPLHF.

This clone was counted a few times. The chain couples TRBV7-9 to TRBJ2-7; TRBD2 aligns across 10 bases. CDR1 is SEHNR and CDR2 is FQNEAQ in the germline V gene (reference sequence). The length of the CDR3 is 16 residues. Trimming removed 5 bases from V and 2 bases from J; junction bases left unmatched: 9. This CDR3 is CASSRGRLAGAYEQYF. In DNA, the CDR3 is TGTGCCAGCAGCCGGGGGAGGCTAGCGGGAGCCTACGAGCAGTACTTC.

J is TRBJ2-1 and V is TRBV6-6; TRBD2 matches 9 bases. CDR3 length: 16 residues. CDR1 is MNHNY, CDR2 SVGAGI, per germline (reference sequence). Trimming removed 6 bases from V and 3 bases from J; junction bases left unmatched: 9. The CDR3 DNA is TGTGCCAGCAGCCCCTGGGGGACTAGCCGCTACAATGAGCAGTTCTTC. This gives the protein CASSPWGTSRYNEQFF.

The CDR3 DNA follows: TGCGCCAGCAGCCCTGGACTAGCGGGAGCACAAGAGACCCAGTACTTC. Translated: CASSPGLAGAQETQYF. This chain links TRBV5-1 with TRBJ2-5; TRBD2 agrees at 13 bases. Trimming removed 4 bases from V and 2 bases from J; junction bases left unmatched: 5. CDR1 and CDR2 from the germline V gene are SGHRS and YFSETQ. CDR3 length: 16 amino acids.

V gene TRBV6-4 combines with J gene TRBJ2-3; TRBD2 matches 11 bases. Looked up from germline, CDR1 is MRHNA and CDR2 is SNTAGT. The CDR3 covers 16 residues. Losses at the gene ends were 6 bases for V and 2 bases for J; bases not matched to a gene: 7. The CDR3 spells CASSETSGSSTDTQYF. The CDR3 nucleotides read TGTGCCAGCAGCGAAACTAGCGGGAGTTCCACAGATACGCAGTATTTT.

The V gene is TRBV5-1, the J gene TRBJ2-1, with TRBD2 matching 8 bases. The CDR3 is 14 amino acids. Germline-derived CDR1 and CDR2 are SGHRS and YFSETQ. J lost 4 bases, V lost 3 bases, and 3 bases had no gene match. DNA for the CDR3: TGCGCCAGCAGCTCGAGCGGGGGATACAATGAGCAGTTCTTC. Protein: CASSSSGGYNEQFF.

This clone showed up just a few times. The V call is TRBV11-2, the J call TRBJ2-7; D is perhaps TRBD1 (5 bases). The CDR3 spans 14 residues. The ends were cut back, 1 base at V and 4 bases at J, with 11 bases in the middle. Germline V gene data show CDR1 as SGHAT and CDR2 as FQNNGV. The CDR3 protein is CASSLVGQEYEQYF. The CDR3 DNA reads as TGTGCCAGCAGCTTAGTGGGGCAGGAGTACGAGCAGTACTTC.

This clone was seen only a few times. The gene calls are TRBV10-3 and TRBJ1-2; possibly TRBD1 for D (6 bases). This CDR3 comprises 13 residues. V lost 2 bases and J lost 6, with 10 bases in between. Germline V gives CDR1 ENHRY, CDR2 SYGVKD. Written as DNA, the CDR3 is TGTGCCATCAGTGAGGAACAGGGAAATGGCTACACCTTC. Its protein is CAISEEQGNGYTF.